A single sample is the source of the 3 T cell receptor beta chains below, sequenced in a study of early T cells in non-severe SARS-CoV-2 infection. One entry per CDR3 protein results from TCRdb running MiXCR on the 5' RACE reads. The sample lists 65,000 to 85,000 distinct CDR3 sequences; 8% to 10% were seen once. The specimen was whole blood, collected at baseline. The source is an adult who was a healthcare worker with PCR-confirmed SARS-CoV-2 infection or an uninfected control (not recorded which).

This clonotype was detected ten times or more. The chain couples TRBV6-5 to TRBJ1-5, with D possibly being TRBD1 (6 bases). Trimming cost V 7 bases and J 0 bases, with 13 bases left between them. CDR1 and CDR2 from the germline V gene are MNHEY and SVGAGI. The CDR3 contains 15 residues. The CDR3 here is CASTPGQHSNQPQHF. CDR3 DNA: TGTGCCAGCACCCCGGGACAACATAGCAATCAGCCCCAGCATTTT.

This clonotype was observed a handful of times. The chain combines TRBV19 with TRBJ2-6; tentatively, D is TRBD1 (6 bases). The CDR3 is made up of 16 amino acids. CDR1 LNHDA and CDR2 SQIVND come from the germline V gene (reference sequence). With 5 bases removed from V and 0 bases from J, the gap between germline ends came to 11 bases. CDR3 amino acids: CASSVQGSSGANVLTF. For the CDR3, the DNA is TGTGCCAGTAGTGTTCAGGGGAGCTCTGGGGCCAACGTCCTGACTTTC.

This clonotype was seen many times. Here the CDR3 reads CATPSGLDTGELFF. As DNA, the CDR3 is TGTGCCACTCCTAGCGGGCTGGACACCGGGGAGCTGTTTTTT. The chain employs TRBV6-1 and TRBJ2-2, with 8 bases lining up with TRBD2. In germline, CDR1 is MNHNS, CDR2 SASEGT. The CDR3 runs to 14 residues. V shed 10 bases and J 3 bases; nucleotides not matched to a gene: 7.